This T cell receptor (beta chain) was profiled in a study of graft-versus-host responses after intestinal transplantation. Study context: For two to four years after anti-thymocyte globulin induction, all recipients took tacrolimus and steroids. Study results and limitations: Graft-versus-host to host-versus-graft clonal ratios in allografts were high in patients with graft-donor T cell macrochimerism. GvH clones surfaced in recipient marrow, some emerging earlier in ileum or blood.

As to this clone: Its antigen remains unidentified.

The CDR3 is 13 amino acids. Germline CDR1 reads MGHDK; CDR2 reads SYGVNS. V was clipped by 6 bases and J by 4 bases, with 10 bases between them. The repertoire was sequenced with immunoSEQ multiplex PCR; TCRdb's copy has only in-frame clones and lacks some. Of more than 60,000 clones detected, about 90% appear once; the ten largest clones hold under 1.5%. This TCR came from a human donor who received an intestinal transplant. This material consisted of unstimulated CD8+ T cells sorted from spleen or lymph node cells, taken before intestinal transplant. V and J are TRBV25-1 and TRBJ1-5; a weak D match, TRBD1 (5 bases). As DNA, the CDR3 is TGTGCCAGCAGCTCGGGGGGGAATCAGCCCCAGCATTTT. It specifies CASSSGGNQPQHF.